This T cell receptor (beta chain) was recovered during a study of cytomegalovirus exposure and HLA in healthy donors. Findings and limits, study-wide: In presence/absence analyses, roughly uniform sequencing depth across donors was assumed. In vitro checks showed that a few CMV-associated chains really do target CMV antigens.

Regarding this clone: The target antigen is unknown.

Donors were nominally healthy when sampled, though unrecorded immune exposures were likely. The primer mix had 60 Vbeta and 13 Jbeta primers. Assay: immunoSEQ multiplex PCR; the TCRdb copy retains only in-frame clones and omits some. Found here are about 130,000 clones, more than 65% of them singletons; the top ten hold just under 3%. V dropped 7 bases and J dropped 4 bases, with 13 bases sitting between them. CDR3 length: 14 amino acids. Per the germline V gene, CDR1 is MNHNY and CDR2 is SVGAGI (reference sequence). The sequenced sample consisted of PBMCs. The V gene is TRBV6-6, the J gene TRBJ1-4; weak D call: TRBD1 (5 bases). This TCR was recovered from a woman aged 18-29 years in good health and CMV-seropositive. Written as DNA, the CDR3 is TGTGCCAGCACCGAAGACAGTTATAATGAAAAACTGTTTTTT. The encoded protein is CASTEDSYNEKLFF.